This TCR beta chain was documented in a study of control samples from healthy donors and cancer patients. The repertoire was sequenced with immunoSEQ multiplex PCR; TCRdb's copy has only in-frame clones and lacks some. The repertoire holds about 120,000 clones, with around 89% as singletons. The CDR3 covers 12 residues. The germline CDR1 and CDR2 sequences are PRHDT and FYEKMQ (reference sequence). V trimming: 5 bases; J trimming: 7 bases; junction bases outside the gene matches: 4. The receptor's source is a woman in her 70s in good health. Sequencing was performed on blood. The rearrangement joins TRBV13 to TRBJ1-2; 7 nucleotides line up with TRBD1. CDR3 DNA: TGTGCCAGCAGCACCTACAGGGGTGGCTACACCTTC. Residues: CASSTYRGGYTF.